Below are 12 T cell receptor beta chains sequenced from a single sample in a study of shared clonotypes between healthy human individuals. Naive CD8 cells lacked CD45RO, underwent positive selection for CCR7 and left out terminally differentiated effector memory CD45RA+ cells. Generated by immunoSEQ multiplex PCR, the TCRdb table keeps only in-frame clones and is missing some. The repertoire holds 600,000 or so clones, with more than 95% as singletons. The specimen sequenced was naive CD8+ T cells sorted from blood. The receptors stem from a man younger than 45 in good health.

V and J are TRBV15 and TRBJ2-3; D might be TRBD1 or TRBD2, each matching 5 bases. The germline V and J ends were trimmed by 6 bases and 2 bases, with 18 bases remaining between them. The CDR3 spans 16 residues. In germline, CDR1 is LNHNV, CDR2 YYDKDF (reference sequence). CDR3 in amino acids: CATSSIRDQATDTQYF. In DNA, the CDR3 is TGTGCCACCAGTTCCATCCGGGACCAAGCCACAGATACGCAGTATTTT.

V and J are TRBV28 and TRBJ2-1; unclear D gene. Trimming took 7 bases from V and 3 from J, leaving 7 bases between them. The CDR3 runs 12 residues. The germline CDR1 and CDR2 sequences are MDHEN and SYDVKM. The CDR3 sequence: CASNGYYNEQFF. CDR3 DNA: TGTGCCAGCAACGGATACTACAATGAGCAGTTCTTC.

The V gene is TRBV7-3, the J gene TRBJ2-1; possible D gene TRBD2, 6 bases. Germline CDR1 and CDR2: SGHTA and FQGTGA. The CDR3 has 14 amino acids. V was trimmed by 6 bases and J by 9 bases, leaving 18 bases between them. The CDR3 nucleotides read TGTGCCAGCAGTAGAAAGGACTACCCTAGTGAGCAGTTCTTC. The encoded protein is CASSRKDYPSEQFF.

This rearrangement joins TRBV29-1 to TRBJ2-1, with 12 bases lining up with TRBD2. This CDR3 spans 14 amino acids. CDR1 and CDR2 from the germline V gene are SQVTM and ANQGSEA. V shed 5 bases, J shed 7 bases, and the junction held 6 bases outside the gene matches. The CDR3 spells CSVRLAGGVNEQFF. The CDR3 coding sequence is TGCAGCGTTAGGCTAGCGGGAGGGGTAAATGAGCAGTTCTTC.

The rearrangement joins TRBV4-3 to TRBJ1-4; 9 bases match TRBD1. This CDR3 is 16 amino acids long. The V gene's germline CDR1 is LGHNA and CDR2 YSLEER. The V segment lost 0 bases and the J segment 5 bases; nucleotides outside the gene matches: 4. The CDR3 nucleotides read TGCGCCAGCAGCCAAGATGTGGGGACAGGGAATGAAAAACTGTTTTTT. This gives the protein CASSQDVGTGNEKLFF.

V usage is TRBV5-5 and J usage is TRBJ2-7, with TRBD1 identical over 8 bases. The V and J ends lost 2 bases and 3 bases, in that order; junction bases with no gene match: 7. CDR1 is SGHKS, CDR2 YYEKEE, per germline (reference sequence). CDR3 length: 15 amino acids. CDR3 protein: CASSLDLDRVYEQYF. The CDR3 DNA reads as TGTGCCAGCAGCTTAGATCTGGACAGGGTCTACGAGCAGTACTTC.

The gene calls are TRBV7-6 and TRBJ2-1, with D unresolved. Germline V gene data show CDR1 as SGHVS and CDR2 as FNYEAQ. Trimming took 2 bases from V and 9 from J, leaving 8 bases between them. The length of the CDR3 is 12 residues. In DNA form, the CDR3 reads TGTGCCAGCAGCTTAAGCTCCATTGAGCAGTTCTTC. Protein sequence: CASSLSSIEQFF. The entire variable domain, with the rest obtained from reference TRBV7-6 and TRBJ2-1, is as follows: GAGVSQSPRYKVTKRGQDVALRCDPISGHVSLYWYRQALGQGPEFLTYFNYEAQQDKSGLPNDRFSAERPEGSISTLTIQRTEQRDSAMYRCASSLSSIEQFFGPGTRLTVL.

This chain uses TRBV11-2 with TRBJ2-1, with a weak D call TRBD2 (6 bases). V lost 3 bases to trimming and J lost 8 bases, with 11 bases between them. The germline gives CDR1 SGHAT, CDR2 FQNNGV. The CDR3 sequence is 13 residues long. The CDR3 sequence is CASSFLARHEQFF. CDR3 sequence (DNA): TGTGCCAGCAGCTTCCTAGCGAGGCATGAGCAGTTCTTC.

The chain carries TRBV9 and TRBJ2-5; tentatively, D is TRBD1 (5 bases). Trimming removed 0 bases from V and 5 bases from J, with 14 bases in between. Germline lookup yields CDR1 SGDLS and CDR2 YYNGEE. The CDR3 runs to 15 residues. CDR3 loop: CASSVGQTLWETQYF. The CDR3 nucleotides are TGTGCCAGCAGCGTAGGACAGACACTATGGGAGACCCAGTACTTC.

This chain joins TRBV6-1 and TRBJ2-1; D call uncertain. V was cut by 1 base and J by 12 bases, with 13 bases left in between. The CDR3 runs 13 residues. Germline values: CDR1 MNHNS, CDR2 SASEGT. The CDR3 region has the DNA TGTGCCAGCAGTGAAGGGTTGGTCGACGGGCAGTTCTTC. As protein: CASSEGLVDGQFF.

V gene TRBV7-9 combines with J gene TRBJ1-2; D is undetermined. The length of the CDR3 is 12 residues. The ends were cut back, 1 base at V and 8 bases at J, with 8 bases in the middle. CDR1 is SEHNR and CDR2 is FQNEAQ in the germline V gene (reference sequence). Here the CDR3 reads CASSLVGQGYTF. CDR3 nucleotide sequence: TGTGCCAGCAGCTTAGTAGGGCAAGGCTACACCTTC. Drawing the rest from reference TRBV7-9 and TRBJ1-2, the complete variable domain is DTGVSQNPRHKITKRGQNVTFRCDPISEHNRLYWYRQTLGQGPEFLTYFQNEAQLEKSRLLSDRFSAERPKGSFSTLEIQRTEQGDSAMYLCASSLVGQGYTFGSGTRLTVV.

The chain is built from TRBV7-9 and TRBJ2-1; possibly TRBD2 for D (5 bases). V was trimmed by 0 bases and J by 4 bases, leaving 13 bases between them. CDR1 and CDR2 from the germline V gene are SEHNR and FQNEAQ (reference sequence). This CDR3 region has 16 residues. The chain's CDR3 is CASSLALKLGYNEQFF. CDR3 DNA: TGTGCCAGCAGCTTAGCCTTAAAACTAGGTTACAATGAGCAGTTCTTC.